The source of this T cell receptor (beta chain) is a study of T-cell reconstitution after alpha-beta-depleted transplantation in children. Preparing the TCRbeta library involved the use of unique molecular identifiers. Each CDR3 protein is one row after TCRdb ran MiXCR on the PCR reads. The data hold about 540,000 distinct CDR3 sequences, with about 17% observed a single time. The CDR3 is 9 amino acids. From germline, CDR1 is SEHNR and CDR2 FQNEAQ (reference sequence). Trimming pared 10 bases from V and 5 bases from J, leaving 5 bases between. The receptor was derived from a human donor who donated a stem cell graft to a child with acute lymphoblastic leukemia. The sequencing used PBMCs from the stem cell graft donor, collected from the stem cell graft. The V and J genes are TRBV7-9 and TRBJ1-1; D not resolved. In DNA form, the CDR3 reads TGTGCCACCACAACTGAAGCTTTCTTT. Its protein product is CATTTEAFF.